Presented here are 21 T cell receptor beta chains from one specimen sequenced in a study of shared clonotypes between healthy human individuals (TCRdb year 2020). CD8 naive samples consisted of CD45RO-negative cells that were positively selected for CCR7, yielding a CD45RA+CCR7+ population without TemRA cells. The library was obtained by the immunoSEQ multiplex PCR assay. The immuneACCESS repertoire file appears here via TCRdb, limited to in-frame rearrangements. These files lack a portion of the clones; in checked studies, under half of the deficit traces to unresolved V genes, and the cause of the others is not known. This sample lists some 2,100,000 clones; just over 90% were detected once. The top ten clonotypes cover more than 1.5% of the sample. Sequenced material: naive CD8+ T cells from PBMCs. Read against the paper, the sample's cell subset or site label means: CD45RA+CCR7+. These receptors were collected from a man in his late teens or twenties in good health. Some clones in this sample may be carry-over from other donors' samples.

The gene calls are TRBV11-2 and TRBJ1-5, with D uncertain. Germline CDR1 reads SGHAT; CDR2 reads FQNNGV. The CDR3 sequence is 15 residues long. V dropped 2 bases and J dropped 3 bases, with 11 bases sitting between them. CDR3 sequence: CASSLSLEPNQPQHF. CDR3 nucleotide sequence: TGTGCCAGCAGCTTAAGTCTGGAACCCAATCAGCCCCAGCATTTT.

J is TRBJ1-2 and V is TRBV9; D uncertain. V was clipped by 1 base and J by 8 bases, with 27 bases between them. The CDR3 spans 18 residues. Germline-derived CDR1 and CDR2 are SGDLS and YYNGEE. CDR3 sequence (DNA): TGTGCCAGCAGCGTATCGGTTGATTTTACCGGGCGCCCGGAGGGCTACACCTTC. Its translation: CASSVSVDFTGRPEGYTF.

As regards this clone: Other DNA sequences in this sample translate to the same CDR3. CDR3 sequence: CASSQGSYEQYF. The CDR3 DNA reads TGTGCCAGCAGTCAGGGTTCATACGAGCAGTACTTC. This rearrangement joins TRBV6-5 to TRBJ2-7, with D possibly being TRBD1 (5 bases). The V gene lost 5 bases and the J gene lost 4 bases, with 9 bases spanning the gap. CDR3 length: 12 amino acids. CDR1 and CDR2 from the germline V gene are MNHEY and SVGAGI.

V gene TRBV6-1 combines with J gene TRBJ1-1; TRBD1 might be the D (6 bases). The germline V gene has CDR1 MNHNS and CDR2 SASEGT. V lost 7 bases and J lost 2, with 14 bases in between. CDR3 length equals 14 residues. For the CDR3, the DNA is TGTGCCAGCACAACCGGGACACCAAACACTGAAGCTTTCTTT. The encoded protein is CASTTGTPNTEAFF.

V gene TRBV29-1 combines with J gene TRBJ2-5; TRBD1 aligns across 9 bases. The end of the DNA is better explained by TRBJ2-7, so the J call may be wrong. CDR3 size: 12 residues. Germline values: CDR1 SQVTM, CDR2 ANQGSEA. CDR3 coding DNA: TGCAGCGTTGCGGGACAGGGCTACGAGCAGTACTTC. Translated: CSVAGQGYEQYF.

The rearrangement uses TRBV7-9 and TRBJ2-7, with D unresolved. The V gene's germline CDR1 is SEHNR and CDR2 FQNEAQ (reference sequence). The CDR3 runs to 14 residues. V was clipped by 5 bases and J by 4 bases, with 15 bases between them. CDR3 in DNA: TGTGCCAGCAGCACTACCCGGCGGTCGTACGAGCAGTACTTC. Its protein product is CASSTTRRSYEQYF.

The chain combines TRBV21-1 with TRBJ2-1; the tabulated D call, TRBD2, remains unverified against the DNA. TRBV21-1 is flagged as a pseudogene. The CDR3 spans 13 residues. The chain's CDR3 is CASSMGLGNEQFF. CDR3 nucleotide sequence: TGTGCCAGCAGCATGGGACTAGGGAATGAGCAGTTCTTC.

The chain couples TRBV4-1 to TRBJ2-5; D call uncertain. The length of the CDR3 is 15 residues. V lost 0 bases and J 1 base, leaving 9 bases between the germline ends. CDR1 is MGHRA, CDR2 YSYEKL, per germline. This chain's CDR3 is CASSQDWVGQETQYF. The CDR3 nucleotides read TGCGCCAGCAGCCAAGATTGGGTCGGCCAAGAGACCCAGTACTTC.

This chain uses TRBV4-3 with TRBJ2-1, with 11 bases aligning to TRBD2. Germline trimming cut 2 bases from V and 16 bases from J; bases unmatched to any gene: 10. The length of the CDR3 is 14 residues. Germline CDR1 and CDR2: LGHNA and YSLEER. CDR3 protein: CASSQNLAGGPIFF. CDR3 sequence (DNA): TGCGCCAGCAGCCAAAACCTAGCGGGAGGACCAATCTTCTTC.

For this clone: This CDR3 is also generated by other DNA sequences in the sample. The chain carries TRBV6-5 and TRBJ2-1, with TRBD1 matching over 7 bases. Germline V gene lookup returns CDR1 MNHEY and CDR2 SVGAGI. V trimming: 2 bases; J trimming: 5 bases; junction bases outside the gene matches: 3. CDR3 length: 14 amino acids. CDR3 in DNA: TGTGCCAGCAGTTACCAGGGACAGAACAATGAGCAGTTCTTC. Protein product: CASSYQGQNNEQFF.

The V gene is TRBV4-1, the J gene TRBJ1-2; 7 bases align to TRBD1. Germline V gene sequence: CDR1 MGHRA, CDR2 YSYEKL. CDR3 length equals 14 residues. V dropped 11 bases and J dropped 4; count of bases not matched to a gene: 13. Here the CDR3 reads CAVGEGQTTYGYTF. The CDR3 DNA reads as TGCGCCGTCGGGGAGGGACAGACGACCTATGGCTACACCTTC.

This sequence joins TRBV7-9 and TRBJ1-2; possible D gene TRBD1, 6 bases. This CDR3 is built from 14 residues. Germline V lookup: CDR1 SEHNR, CDR2 FQNEAQ (reference sequence). Trimming stripped 5 bases from V and 4 bases from J, with 14 bases between. The CDR3 nucleotides are TGTGCCAGCAGCCCCCGGGTAGGGGGCTATGGCTACACCTTC. Translating gives CASSPRVGGYGYTF.

The chain uses TRBV2 and TRBJ1-2, with D possibly matching TRBD1 (5 bases). This CDR3 comprises 13 residues. Trimming shortened V by 9 bases and J by 1 base, and 12 bases separated the two germline ends. The germline CDR1 and CDR2 sequences are SNHLY and FYNNEI. The CDR3 sequence: CARWGRNNYGYTF. For the CDR3, the DNA is TGTGCCAGATGGGGACGGAATAACTATGGCTACACCTTC.

The chain is built from TRBV28 and TRBJ2-3; 9 bases agree with TRBD2. Germline CDR1 reads MDHEN; CDR2 reads SYDVKM. Losses at the gene ends were 6 bases for V and 4 bases for J; bases not matched to a gene: 2. The CDR3 sequence is 13 residues long. The CDR3 here is CASRAGGSDTQYF. For the CDR3, the DNA is TGTGCCAGCAGAGCGGGAGGTTCAGATACGCAGTATTTT.

In DNA, the CDR3 is TGTGCCAGCAGTTTAAATTGGTCGACTAGGGAAAGCAATGAGCAGTTCTTC. Its translation: CASSLNWSTRESNEQFF. The chain uses TRBV27 and TRBJ2-1; possible D gene TRBD2, 6 bases. Trimming stripped 2 bases from V and 6 bases from J, with 20 bases between. The CDR3 runs 17 residues. CDR1 MNHEY and CDR2 SMNVEV come from the germline V gene (reference sequence).

V and J are TRBV7-8 and TRBJ1-2; 10 positions match TRBD1. The CDR3 covers 15 residues. Per the germline V gene, CDR1 is SGHVS and CDR2 is FQNEAQ. The junction had 9 bases not matched to a gene; V was cut back by 3 bases and J by 8 bases. In DNA form, the CDR3 reads TGTGCCAGCAGCTTGACAGGGGGCGGCGCGTGGGGCTACACCTTC. This sequence encodes CASSLTGGGAWGYTF.

J is TRBJ1-4 and V is TRBV7-9; 8 nucleotides match TRBD1. In germline, CDR1 is SEHNR, CDR2 FQNEAQ (reference sequence). CDR3 length equals 18 residues. V trimming: 7 bases; J trimming: 10 bases; junction bases outside the gene matches: 23. The CDR3 here is CASTVLGSTGDLFGKLFF. In DNA, the CDR3 is TGTGCCAGCACCGTACTCGGGTCGACAGGGGATTTATTTGGAAAACTGTTTTTT.

V is TRBV9 and J is TRBJ2-7; 7 bases agree with TRBD2. Per the germline V gene, CDR1 is SGDLS and CDR2 is YYNGEE. The ends lost 4 bases at V and 0 bases at J; junction bases unmatched: 7. The CDR3 loop spans 15 amino acids. CDR3 coding DNA: TGTGCCAGCAGCCGAACCGGGACTACCTCCTACGAGCAGTACTTC. Residues: CASSRTGTTSYEQYF.

The V and J genes are TRBV28 and TRBJ2-1; D might be TRBD2 (5 bases). The CDR3 is 14 residues long. Germline CDR1 MDHEN, CDR2 SYDVKM. Trimming removed 4 bases from V and 8 bases from J, with 15 bases in between. As DNA, the CDR3 is TGTGCCAGCAGTTCCTATTCTAGCCTCGATGAGCAGTTCTTC. Encoded protein: CASSSYSSLDEQFF.

This chain joins TRBV6-5 and TRBJ2-2; D is ambiguous. The CDR3 spans 15 residues. CDR1 and CDR2 from the germline V gene are MNHEY and SVGAGI. Between the trimmed V and J ends, which lost 0 bases and 1 base, there was a span of 6 bases. CDR3 nucleotides: TGTGCCAGCAGTTACTCGATGGGGAACACCGGGGAGCTGTTTTTT. Translation gives CASSYSMGNTGELFF.

The chain uses TRBV13 and TRBJ2-3; D gene ambiguous. The CDR3 loop spans 12 amino acids. Germline V gene lookup returns CDR1 PRHDT and CDR2 FYEKMQ (reference sequence). Trimming took 3 bases from V and 6 from J, leaving 7 bases between them. The CDR3 loop reads CASSFSGDTQYF. In DNA, the CDR3 is TGTGCCAGCAGCTTTAGTGGGGATACGCAGTATTTT.